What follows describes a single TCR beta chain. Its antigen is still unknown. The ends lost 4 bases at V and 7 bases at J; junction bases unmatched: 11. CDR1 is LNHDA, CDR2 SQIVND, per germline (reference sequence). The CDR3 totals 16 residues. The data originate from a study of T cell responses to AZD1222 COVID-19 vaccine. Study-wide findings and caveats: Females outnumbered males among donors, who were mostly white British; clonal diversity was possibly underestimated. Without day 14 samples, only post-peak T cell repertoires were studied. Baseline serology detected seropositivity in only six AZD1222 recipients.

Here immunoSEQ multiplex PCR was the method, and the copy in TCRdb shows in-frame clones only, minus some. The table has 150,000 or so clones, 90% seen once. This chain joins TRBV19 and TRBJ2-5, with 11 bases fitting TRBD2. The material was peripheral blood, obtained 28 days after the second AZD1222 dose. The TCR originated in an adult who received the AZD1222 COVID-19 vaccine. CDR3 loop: CASSTTSGGASRTQYF. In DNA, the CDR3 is TGTGCCAGTAGTACAACTAGCGGGGGCGCCTCGCGGACCCAGTACTTC.